The 20 T cell receptor beta chains listed next were all sequenced from one sample in a study of blood T cell repertoires in COVID-19. Measured with immunoSEQ multiplex PCR; TCRdb has only the in-frame clones, and not every one. In the table there are 110,000 to 150,000 clones, 79% of which are singletons. The specimen was peripheral blood. Source of these receptors: a man between 60 and 75 years old with acute or convalescent COVID-19.

Note on this clone: The same CDR3 also results from other DNA sequences found in this sample. V usage is TRBV18 and J usage is TRBJ1-2; 10 nucleotides line up with TRBD1. The V and J ends lost 6 bases and 6 bases, in that order; junction bases with no gene match: 4. CDR1 and CDR2 (germline): KGHSH, LQKENI. The CDR3 extends over 13 amino acids. CDR3 in DNA: TGTGCCAGCTCCCCGGGACAGGGGAATGGCTACACCTTC. This translates into CASSPGQGNGYTF.

In this sample, this clone turned up once. The chain is built from TRBV18 and TRBJ2-7; 9 nucleotides align to TRBD1. V shed 0 bases and J 1 base; nucleotides not matched to a gene: 7. The CDR3 runs 17 residues. The germline CDR1 and CDR2 sequences are KGHSH and LQKENI. CDR3 bases: TGTGCCAGCTCACCACCACAATCCGGGACAGGGTCCTACGAGCAGTACTTC. Its translation: CASSPPQSGTGSYEQYF.

V usage is TRBV4-2 and J usage is TRBJ2-3, with unresolved D. This CDR3 region has 12 residues. V lost 0 bases, J lost 7 bases, and 5 bases lay in between. CDR1 and CDR2 from the germline V gene are LGHNA and YNFKEQ. The CDR3 is CASSQDVNTQYF. CDR3 sequence (DNA): TGTGCCAGCAGCCAAGATGTAAATACGCAGTATTTT.

A single count supports this clone. This rearrangement joins TRBV10-3 to TRBJ2-1; 12 bases align to TRBD1. This CDR3 contains 15 residues. The trim removed 4 bases at V and 6 bases at J, leaving 4 bases unmatched. Germline loops: CDR1 ENHRY, CDR2 SYGVKD. The CDR3 reads CAISGAGQGANEQFF. For the CDR3, the DNA is TGTGCCATCAGTGGTGCGGGACAGGGGGCCAATGAGCAGTTCTTC.

The rearrangement links TRBV5-5 to TRBJ2-7; D gene unclear. CDR1 is SGHKS and CDR2 is YYEKEE in the germline V gene (reference sequence). Trimming shortened V by 0 bases and J by 0 bases, and 4 bases separated the two germline ends. This CDR3 is built from 13 residues. CDR3 bases: TGTGCCAGCAGCTTGGCCGGCTCCTACGAGCAGTACTTC. This encodes CASSLAGSYEQYF.

This clone appeared a single time. The rearrangement uses TRBV7-2 and TRBJ2-2, with D maybe TRBD1 (6 bases). The CDR3 contains 14 residues. Trimming took 0 bases from V and 5 from J, leaving 7 bases between them. The germline gives CDR1 SGHTA, CDR2 FQGNSA. CDR3 protein: CASSLAQGTGELFF. The CDR3 DNA reads TGTGCCAGCAGCTTAGCGCAGGGGACCGGGGAGCTGTTTTTT.

The chain couples TRBV7-2 to TRBJ2-5; D possibly corresponds to TRBD2 (5 bases). In germline, CDR1 is SGHTA, CDR2 FQGNSA. CDR3 length: 12 residues. The V end lost 1 base, the J end lost 8 bases, and 8 bases lay between the germline ends. The CDR3 loop is CASSLEPGTQYF. CDR3 bases: TGTGCCAGCAGCTTAGAACCGGGAACCCAGTACTTC.

The chain carries TRBV19 and TRBJ2-2; 13 bases map to TRBD2. The V gene's germline CDR1 is LNHDA and CDR2 SQIVND (reference sequence). J was trimmed by 1 base and V by 3 bases; bases with no gene match: 11. CDR3 length: 20 residues. The CDR3 DNA follows: TGTGCCAGTAGTATCTCCTGGACTAGCGGGAGCGTAGAGAACACCGGGGAGCTGTTTTTT. Protein: CASSISWTSGSVENTGELFF.

The rearrangement uses TRBV10-3 and TRBJ2-2; D call uncertain. Trimming took off 7 bases at V and 7 bases at J, with 13 bases between the two ends. The CDR3 is 13 amino acids. Germline V gene data show CDR1 as ENHRY and CDR2 as SYGVKD. The CDR3 protein is CAINQAPNGELFF. The CDR3 nucleotides are TGTGCCATCAACCAAGCCCCCAACGGGGAGCTGTTTTTT.

V gene TRBV6-6 combines with J gene TRBJ2-7, with TRBD1 matching 7 bases. J lost 0 bases, V lost 5 bases, and 7 bases had no gene match. Germline V gene sequence: CDR1 MNHNY, CDR2 SVGAGI (reference sequence). CDR3 length equals 15 residues. The CDR3 here is CASSPTGQTSYEQYF. As DNA, the CDR3 is TGTGCCAGCAGTCCCACGGGACAGACCTCCTACGAGCAGTACTTC.

This clone was observed many times. This rearrangement joins TRBV11-2 to TRBJ2-7; TRBD1 matches at 8 bases. J lost 3 bases, V lost 1 base, and 2 bases had no gene match. The germline V gene encodes CDR1 SGHAT and CDR2 FQNNGV. This CDR3 has 14 amino acids. The CDR3, as DNA: TGTGCCAGCAGCTTAGCACAGGGGGGCTACGAGCAGTACTTC. It yields the protein CASSLAQGGYEQYF.

This clone was recorded only once. V and J are TRBV2 and TRBJ1-2; D remains unclear. Germline CDR1 SNHLY, CDR2 FYNNEI. V lost 4 bases and J 4 bases, leaving 10 bases between the germline ends. The CDR3 runs to 13 residues. The CDR3 sequence is CASSVRQIYGYTF. The CDR3 DNA follows: TGTGCCAGCAGTGTTCGCCAGATCTATGGCTACACCTTC.

The chain carries TRBV9 and TRBJ2-3, with 7 bases lining up with TRBD1. V gave up 2 bases and J gave up 0 bases; unmatched junction bases: 3. CDR3 length: 15 amino acids. CDR1 is SGDLS, CDR2 YYNGEE, per germline. CDR3 sequence: CASSVTGESTDTQYF. DNA for the CDR3: TGTGCCAGCAGCGTCACAGGGGAGAGCACAGATACGCAGTATTTT.

This clone was seen a few times. CDR3 loop: CASSLSGITYNEQFF. CDR3 nucleotides: TGTGCCAGCAGTTTGAGCGGGATAACCTACAATGAGCAGTTCTTC. The V gene is TRBV27, the J gene TRBJ2-1; the match to TRBD2 covers 7 bases. V lost 3 bases to trimming and J lost 2 bases; unmatched junction nucleotides: 4. CDR1 and CDR2 from the germline V gene are MNHEY and SMNVEV (reference sequence). The CDR3 is made up of 15 amino acids.

The chain links TRBV7-2 to TRBJ2-5; 7 nucleotides match TRBD2. The CDR3 contains 14 residues. The junction had 6 bases not matched to a gene; V was cut back by 4 bases and J by 4 bases. Looked up from germline, CDR1 is SGHTA and CDR2 is FQGNSA. CDR3 region: CASSSGLGRETQYF. As DNA, the CDR3 is TGTGCCAGCAGCTCAGGACTAGGGAGAGAGACCCAGTACTTC.

This chain connects TRBV14 to TRBJ1-4; TRBD1 aligns across 8 bases. V was pared by 5 bases and J by 8 bases, with 4 bases of the junction left unmatched. Germline lookup yields CDR1 SGHDN and CDR2 FVKESK. The CDR3 has 13 amino acids. The DNA for the CDR3 is TGTGCCAGCAGCGGACAGGGTCGGGAAAAACTGTTTTTT. Protein: CASSGQGREKLFF.

This chain uses TRBV27 with TRBJ1-2; 9 nucleotides agree with TRBD1. With V trimmed by 5 bases and J by 7 bases, 2 bases remained unmatched. CDR1 and CDR2 (germline): MNHEY, SMNVEV (reference sequence). The CDR3 length is 12 residues. The CDR3 reads CASSTDRGGYTF. The CDR3 DNA sequence: TGTGCCAGCAGTACGGACAGGGGTGGCTACACCTTC.

This chain uses TRBV5-1 with TRBJ1-3; the D gene is possibly TRBD1 (5 bases). The germline CDR1 and CDR2 sequences are SGHRS and YFSETQ. The CDR3 has 15 amino acids. Trimming removed 3 bases from V and 2 bases from J, with 12 bases in between. The CDR3 loop is CASSSFGRAGNTIYF. The CDR3, as DNA: TGCGCCAGCAGCTCATTCGGCAGGGCTGGAAACACCATATATTTT. The full variable domain, with the rest looked up from reference TRBV5-1 and TRBJ1-3, is KAGVTQTPRYLIKTRGQQVTLSCSPISGHRSVSWYQQTPGQGLQFLFEYFSETQRNKGNFPGRFSGRQFSNSRSEMNVSTLELGDSALYLCASSSFGRAGNTIYFGEGSWLTVV.

V and J are TRBV5-4 and TRBJ1-5, with D possibly TRBD1 on 5 matching bases. Germline CDR1 SGHNT, CDR2 YYREEE (reference sequence). The germline V and J ends were trimmed by 0 bases and 4 bases, with 14 bases remaining between them. The CDR3 has 16 residues. CDR3 sequence reads: CASSLGGRGGNQPQHF. The CDR3, as DNA: TGTGCCAGCAGCTTGGGGGGTCGTGGGGGGAATCAGCCCCAGCATTTT.

The chain uses TRBV7-2 and TRBJ2-7; D possibly corresponds to TRBD1 (6 bases). Germline CDR1 is SGHTA and CDR2 is FQGNSA. The CDR3 totals 15 residues. V shed 5 bases and J shed 1 base, with 15 bases lying between them. The DNA of the CDR3 is TGTGCCAGCAGCAACATAAGGACAGATTCCTACGAGCAGTACTTC. Translated: CASSNIRTDSYEQYF.